This T cell receptor (beta chain) was identified in a study of blood T cell repertoires in COVID-19. For the study at large: Material from acute and convalescent COVID-19 was sourced from the United States, Italy and Spain.

Authors' processing steps: Estimates of nucleated cell counts were drawn from the amplification of reference gene primers. Profiling relied on immunoSEQ multiplex PCR, and the TCRdb table lists in-frame clones only, not all of them. V, J and clone size derive from that table, while D and trimming were established from the DNA sequence. The table records roughly 54,000 clones, 90% of them present only once. The sequence was obtained from a man aged 45-65 years with acute or convalescent COVID-19. Sequencing used peripheral blood.

CDR3 loop: CASILRGQGGYGYTF. CDR3 DNA sequence: TGTGCCAGCATTTTGCGAGGACAGGGCGGCTATGGCTACACCTTC. This chain connects TRBV2 to TRBJ1-2; 8 positions match TRBD1. Looked up from germline, CDR1 is SNHLY and CDR2 is FYNNEI. V lost 7 bases to trimming and J lost 4 bases; unmatched junction nucleotides: 11. This CDR3 is 15 amino acids long.